The 3 T cell receptor beta chains given below trace back to one sample, sequenced in a study of T cells expressing NK-cell markers. Using the 5' RACE reads, TCRdb records one entry per CDR3 protein without DNA. The sample holds fewer than 400,000 distinct CDR3 sequences. The sequenced sample consisted of blood T cells: a sorted CD56 or NKG2C T cell subset, CD4+ or CD8+ T cells, or bulk PBMC T cells (not recorded which). These receptors came from a woman aged 50 to 60 in good health.

V gene TRBV3-1 combines with J gene TRBJ2-7; TCRdb gives TRBD2 as the D gene, but with no DNA this cannot be confirmed. The CDR3 contains 17 residues. Germline V gene data show CDR1 as LGHDT and CDR2 as YNNKEL (reference sequence). The CDR3 region is CASSQEIFSGTPYEQYF.

The chain recombines TRBV27 with TRBJ2-1; TCRdb's D call of TRBD2 is untestable without DNA. The CDR3 covers 13 residues. CDR1 and CDR2 from the germline V gene are MNHEY and SMNVEV (reference sequence). CDR3 loop: CASRLTSGAGQFF.

This rearrangement joins TRBV20-1 to TRBJ1-1. Germline values: CDR1 DFQATT, CDR2 SNEGSKA (reference sequence). The CDR3 spans 15 residues. Here the CDR3 reads CSARVNGRLNTEAFF.